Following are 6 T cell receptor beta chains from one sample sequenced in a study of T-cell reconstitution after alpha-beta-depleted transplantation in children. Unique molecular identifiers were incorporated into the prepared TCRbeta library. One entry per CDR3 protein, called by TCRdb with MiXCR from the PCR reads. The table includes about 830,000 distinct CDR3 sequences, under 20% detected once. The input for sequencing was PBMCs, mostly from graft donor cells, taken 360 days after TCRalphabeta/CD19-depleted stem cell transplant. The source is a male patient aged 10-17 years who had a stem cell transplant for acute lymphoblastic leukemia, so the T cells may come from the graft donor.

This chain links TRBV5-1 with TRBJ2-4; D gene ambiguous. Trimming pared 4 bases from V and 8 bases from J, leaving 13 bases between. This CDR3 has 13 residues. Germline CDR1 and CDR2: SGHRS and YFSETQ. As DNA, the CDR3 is TGCGCCAGCAGCATCGACAATTTGGACATTCAGTACTTC. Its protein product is CASSIDNLDIQYF.

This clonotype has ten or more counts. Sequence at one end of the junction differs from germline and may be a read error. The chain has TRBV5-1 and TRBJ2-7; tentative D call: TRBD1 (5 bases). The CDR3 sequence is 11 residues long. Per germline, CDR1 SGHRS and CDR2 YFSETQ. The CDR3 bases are TGTGCCAGCAGCCAGGGCTACGAGCAGTACTTC. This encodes CASSQGYEQYF.

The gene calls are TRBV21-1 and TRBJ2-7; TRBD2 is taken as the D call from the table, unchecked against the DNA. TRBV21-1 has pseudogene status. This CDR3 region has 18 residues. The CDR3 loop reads CASGTRFTPSGGSYEQYF. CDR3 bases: TGTGCCAGCGGCACCCGATTTACACCCTCAGGGGGCTCCTACGAGCAGTACTTC.

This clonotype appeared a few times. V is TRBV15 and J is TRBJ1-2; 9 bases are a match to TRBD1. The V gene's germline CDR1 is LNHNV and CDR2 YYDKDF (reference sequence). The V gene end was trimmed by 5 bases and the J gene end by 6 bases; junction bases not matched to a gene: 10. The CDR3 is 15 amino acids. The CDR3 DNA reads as TGTGCCACCAGCTCGGGAAACAGGGGGCCGGATGGCTACACCTTC. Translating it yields CATSSGNRGPDGYTF.

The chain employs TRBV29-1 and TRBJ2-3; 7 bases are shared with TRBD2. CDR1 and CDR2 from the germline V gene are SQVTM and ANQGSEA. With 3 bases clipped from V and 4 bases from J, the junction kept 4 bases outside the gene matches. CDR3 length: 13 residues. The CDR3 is CSVDPTSSDTQYF. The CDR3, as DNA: TGCAGCGTTGATCCGACTAGCTCAGATACGCAGTATTTT.

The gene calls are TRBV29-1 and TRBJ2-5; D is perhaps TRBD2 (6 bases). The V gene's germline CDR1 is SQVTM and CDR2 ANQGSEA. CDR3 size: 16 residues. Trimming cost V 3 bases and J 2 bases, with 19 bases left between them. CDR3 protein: CSVEVYGPSEQETQYF. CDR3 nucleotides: TGCAGCGTTGAGGTCTACGGGCCTAGCGAACAAGAGACCCAGTACTTC.